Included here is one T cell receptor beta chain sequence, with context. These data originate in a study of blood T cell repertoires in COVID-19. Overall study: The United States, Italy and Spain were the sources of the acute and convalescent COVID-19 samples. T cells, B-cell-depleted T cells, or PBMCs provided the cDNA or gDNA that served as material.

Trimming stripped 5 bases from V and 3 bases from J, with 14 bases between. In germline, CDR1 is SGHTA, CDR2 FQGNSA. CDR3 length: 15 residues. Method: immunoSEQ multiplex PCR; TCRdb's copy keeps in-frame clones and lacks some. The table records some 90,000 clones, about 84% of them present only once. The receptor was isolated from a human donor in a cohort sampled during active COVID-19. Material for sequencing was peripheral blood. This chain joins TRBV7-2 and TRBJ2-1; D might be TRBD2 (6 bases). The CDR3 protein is CASSAGLSGYNEQFF. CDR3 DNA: TGTGCCAGCAGCGCCGGACTAAGCGGCTACAATGAGCAGTTCTTC.